This TCR beta chain was sequenced during a study of PD-1 blockade in classical Hodgkin lymphoma (dated by TCRdb to 2020 to 2021). The study in broad terms: Nivolumab dosing was 3 mg/kg intravenously every 2 weeks, continuing until either disease progression or unacceptable toxicity. To define a peripheral blood immune signature of response to PD-1 blockade in classical Hodgkin lymphoma, the study combined TCR beta sequencing with CyTOF. Results the study describes overall, beyond this receptor: Trial patients achieving complete response had baseline diversity similar to newly diagnosed patients, whereas partial responders and progressors had significantly lower diversity. Baseline TCR diversity was reported as lower in newly diagnosed patients than in healthy donors, and lower still in relapsed/refractory patients. By C4D1, a significant rise was seen in CD4+ TCR diversity but not in CD8+ TCR diversity (p=0.0027 vs p=0.16), and the rise was most apparent among complete responders (p=0.02). Lower diversity was seen in patients whose nivolumab began less than 1 year after ASCT, and these patients were left out of later analyses so that immune reconstitution would not confound the results. The study covered only a single clinical trial cohort, and the causes of the repertoire differences, possibly disease activity or prior therapy, were still not defined.

This clone was picked up one time. Its antigen is currently not known. No clone much larger than this one lies a single base away; base qualities are absent. Per the publication, the time point label means: cycle 1 day 1 (C1D1), immediately before nivolumab initiation. Relapse after autologous stem cell transplantation had occurred in all trial patients, and cohorts A, B and C were distinguished by prior brentuximab vedotin exposure. A total of about 51 patients with relapsed/refractory classical Hodgkin lymphoma made up the trial cohort, and each patient's best overall response was complete response, partial response or progressive disease. Trial patients were treated with single-agent nivolumab in the multi-cohort phase II CheckMate 205 trial. Best overall response was determined by an independent review committee according to the 2007 International Working Group response criteria. Trial PBMCs were obtained immediately prior to nivolumab initiation (C1D1) and on therapy at cycle 2 day 1 and cycle 4 day 1. After peripheral blood was drawn into 8 mL Vacutainer Cell Preparation Tubes, PBMCs were isolated by centrifugation and then cryopreserved.

The Qiagen DNeasy kit was used to extract genomic DNA both from unsorted PBMCs and from the negatively selected CD4+ and CD8+ fractions. TCR beta CDR3 regions were amplified by immunoSEQ multiplex PCR using primers annealing to V and J segments. Amplification bias was minimized using a synthetic immune receptor repertoire, and residual bias was removed computationally after sequencing. The published analysis was carried out like this. Custom Python scripts were used to quantify repertoire diversity as the Shannon entropy index. The unsorted, CD4+ and CD8+ repertoires were each analyzed separately, with the exception of combined analyses, where CD4+ and CD8+ sequences were merged in silico. A clone was considered expanded if an increase in frequency of at least 2-fold after treatment relative to C1D1 was found, and a pseudocount of 0.5 was applied to clones undetected at baseline. Singleton clones were defined as clones with 0 or 1 copy at C1D1, and non-singleton clones were defined as clones with 2 or more copies. Clones expanded in unsorted samples were assigned a CD4+, CD8+ or unknown annotation through matching of protein sequences in sorted samples from the same patient. Wilcoxon tests were applied to paired samples to test diversity changes from C1D1 to C4D1. Held by TCRdb, this immuneACCESS table contains in-frame sequences only and omits some clones. Under half of the omission traces to an unresolved V gene where checked; the cause of the rest is unknown. V and J calls and clone size are copied from that table; D and trimming were computed from the DNA. This sample lists around 13,000 clones; around 76% were detected once. Around 4% of the sample belongs to the ten largest clones.

V is cut back by 4 bases and J by 4 bases, with 10 bases in the junction unmatched. Inclusive of the bounding cysteine and phenylalanine, the CDR3 is 16 residues long. The read is trimmed to its CDR3 DNA, 48 bases read in frame from base 1. CDR1 and CDR2, looked up from the germline V gene, are SNHLY and FYNNEI. The chain uses TRBV2 and TRBJ2-1, with 7 central nucleotides matching TRBD2. The clonotype comes from a human donor with classical Hodgkin lymphoma. The sample was peripheral blood mononuclear cells (PBMCs), taken at baseline. The nucleotide sequence is given as TGTGCCAGCAGTGCCATGCGGGGGATCTTATACAATGAGCAGTTCTTC. It translates to CASSAMRGILYNEQFF.